This T cell receptor beta chain was captured by sequencing in a study of blood T cells in healthy people across ages. The length of the CDR3 is 17 residues. A second PCR, run for about 7 to 12 cycles, used a sample-barcoded 5' primer plus a J-beta primer mix. Each cDNA molecule received a tag from a template-switch adaptor that had 12 random nucleotides. TCRdb independently ran MiXCR on the 5' RACE reads; one entry per CDR3 protein. Seen here are more than 800,000 distinct CDR3 sequences, 45% observed once, and the top ten hold 18%. This chain connects TRBV12-2 to TRBJ2-3. TRBV12-2 is annotated as a pseudogene. The sample consisted of blood. This receptor was obtained from a woman aged 60-70 years in good health. The CDR3 loop reads CASRLVGLADSTDTQYF. Here the CDR3 DNA reads TGTGCAAGTCGCTTAGTCGGACTAGCGGATAGCACAGATACGCAGTATTTT.